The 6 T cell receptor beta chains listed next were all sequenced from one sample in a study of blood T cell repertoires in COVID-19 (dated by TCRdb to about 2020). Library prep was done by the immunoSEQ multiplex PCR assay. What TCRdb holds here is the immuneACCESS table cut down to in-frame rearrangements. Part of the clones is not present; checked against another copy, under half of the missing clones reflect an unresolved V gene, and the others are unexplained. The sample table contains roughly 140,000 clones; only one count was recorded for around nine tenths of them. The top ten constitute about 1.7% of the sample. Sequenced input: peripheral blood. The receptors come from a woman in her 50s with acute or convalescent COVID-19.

The CDR3 sequence: CASSEGLGGPDTQYF. The CDR3 DNA is TGTGCCAGCAGTGAAGGGCTAGGAGGGCCAGATACGCAGTATTTT. V usage is TRBV2 and J usage is TRBJ2-3; D may be TRBD2 (6 bases). This CDR3 is built from 15 residues. V lost 1 base, J lost 4 bases, and 12 bases lay in between. Germline-derived CDR1 and CDR2 are SNHLY and FYNNEI.

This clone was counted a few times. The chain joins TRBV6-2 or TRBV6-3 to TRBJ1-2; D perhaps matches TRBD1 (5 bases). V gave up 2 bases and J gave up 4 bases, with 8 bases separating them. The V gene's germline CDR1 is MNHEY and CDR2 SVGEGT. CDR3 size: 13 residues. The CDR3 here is CASSYPDSYGYTF. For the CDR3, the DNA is TGTGCCAGCAGTTACCCTGACAGCTATGGCTACACCTTC.

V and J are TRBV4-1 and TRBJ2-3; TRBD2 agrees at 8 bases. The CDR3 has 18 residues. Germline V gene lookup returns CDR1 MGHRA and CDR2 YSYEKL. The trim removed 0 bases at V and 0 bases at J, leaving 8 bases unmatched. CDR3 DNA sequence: TGCGCCAGCAGCCAAGATAACCCCAGCGGGAGTAGCACAGATACGCAGTATTTT. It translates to CASSQDNPSGSSTDTQYF.

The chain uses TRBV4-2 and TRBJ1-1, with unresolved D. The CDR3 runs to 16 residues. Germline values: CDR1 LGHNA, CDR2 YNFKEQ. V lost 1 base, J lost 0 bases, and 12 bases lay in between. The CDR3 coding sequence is TGTGCCAGCAGCCAAGCCCTGACAACCATGAACACTGAAGCTTTCTTT. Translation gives CASSQALTTMNTEAFF.

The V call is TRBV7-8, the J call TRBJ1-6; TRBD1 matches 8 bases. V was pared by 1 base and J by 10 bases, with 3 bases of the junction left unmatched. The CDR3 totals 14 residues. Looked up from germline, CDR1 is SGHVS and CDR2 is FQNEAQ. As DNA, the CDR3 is TGTGCCAGCAGCTTAGGACAGGGGATGTCACCCCTCCACTTT. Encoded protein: CASSLGQGMSPLHF.

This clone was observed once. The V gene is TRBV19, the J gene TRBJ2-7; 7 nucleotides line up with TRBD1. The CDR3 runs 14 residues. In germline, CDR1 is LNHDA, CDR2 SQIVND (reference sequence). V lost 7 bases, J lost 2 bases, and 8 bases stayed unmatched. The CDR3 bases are TGTGCCAGTAACCTTAGACAGGGCGCCTACGAGCAGTACTTC. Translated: CASNLRQGAYEQYF.